Included here is one T cell receptor (beta chain) sequence, with context. The antigen is undetermined. Sequencing was performed with immunoSEQ multiplex PCR; in TCRdb, only in-frame clones are kept and a portion is missing. The sample carries over a million clones, about 74% recorded once. There are 16 residues in the CDR3. Germline CDR1 is MNHEY and CDR2 is SMNVEV (reference sequence). The V and J ends lost 8 bases and 4 bases, in that order; junction bases with no gene match: 15. These data belong to a study of shared clonotypes between healthy human individuals. Study-wide background: CD4 naive and CD4 memory each took three plates per donor, while CD8 naive took two and CD8 memory one.

Study-level points and caveats: For naive CD4 cells, roughly 5% of clonotypes were shared across a handful of donors.

This rearrangement joins TRBV27 to TRBJ1-1, with 8 bases that match TRBD1. This receptor was obtained from a man between 18 and 35 years old in good health. Sample: memory CD4+ T cells sorted from blood. Described subset: CD45RA-negative fraction. CDR3 in DNA: TGTGCCAGCTACCGACAGGGGCCATCTACTGCCACTGAAGCTTTCTTT. It specifies CASYRQGPSTATEAFF.